The clone carrying this T cell receptor (beta chain) was seen at least ten times. Its matching antigen is unknown. From germline, CDR1 is SGHTA and CDR2 FQGNSA. V was pared by 1 base and J by 8 bases, with 14 bases between. There are 14 residues in the CDR3. The record originates from a study of beta chain features in type 1 diabetes. Regarding the study as a whole: In type 1 diabetes patients, VDJ junctions had fewer insertions; deletions at these junctions were more frequent. All four CD4+ subsets from Type 1 diabetes patients carried moderately but significantly shorter TCRB CDR3s. A cDNA-based sequencing approach could over-represent cells with high TCR expression.

The sequenced template was cDNA made from the entire isolated RNA. Millions of reads, on average, came from each naive, central memory and regulatory T cell sample. Sequenced by immunoSEQ multiplex PCR; TCRdb stores in-frame clones only, minus some. The data hold under 300,000 clones, with 27% observed a single time. The sequence came from a man aged 25 to 40 in good health. The sequenced sample was central memory CD4+ T cells from blood. J is TRBJ2-5 and V is TRBV7-2; D is possibly TRBD1 (7 bases). CDR3 sequence (DNA): TGTGCCAGCAGCTTAGTGGAGGGGGCGGTTACCCAGTACTTC. Translation gives CASSLVEGAVTQYF. The variable domain in full, with the rest retrieved from reference TRBV7-2 and TRBJ2-5, is GAGVSQSPSNKVTEKGKDVELRCDPISGHTALYWYRQSLGQGLEFLIYFQGNSAPDKSGLPSDRFSAERTGGSVSTLTIQRTQQEDSAVYLCASSLVEGAVTQYFGPGTRLLVL.